These T cell receptor beta chains were read from a single sample in a study of T cell repertoires in cytomegalovirus infection. Via MiXCR, TCRdb re-called the reads, giving one row per CDR3 protein. This table has approximately 910,000 distinct CDR3 sequences, less than 35% appearing once. The antigens these receptors bind are not known. Sequencing was performed on cultured CD8+ T cells from PBMCs, taken from culture after CMV antigen stimulation. The receptors shown here come from a human donor in good health (CMV status not recorded). Some clones in this sample may be carry-over from other donors' samples. CDR3s include the opening cysteine and the closing phenylalanine or tryptophan. A clone size is listed for some rows: how often the clone was seen (once, few, many), or a class if it is expanded.

len	j_gene	abundance	v_gene	CDR3aa
17	TRBJ2-5	NA	TRBV28	CASSPGTSGGLQETQYF
14	TRBJ1-5	NA	TRBV10-2	CATRGQGGNQPQHF
14	TRBJ2-7	few	TRBV7-9	CASSPADRAYEQYF
11	TRBJ2-5	few	TRBV7-2	CASSRGGGGYF
17	TRBJ1-2	NA	TRBV27	CASSSSPWTGANYGYTF
14	TRBJ2-7	NA	TRBV7-9	CASSLGGGGLEQYF
18	TRBJ1-1	NA	TRBV7-9	CASTPSWSGGAENPEAFF
16	TRBJ2-1	many	TRBV6-5	CASSYSSTGSYNEQFF
13	TRBJ2-2	NA	TRBV10-2	CASIDKGTGELFF
16	TRBJ1-1	few	TRBV6-2/TRBV6-3	CASSYSTGPYNTEAFF
18	TRBJ1-2	NA	TRBV10-3	CAIRRVDRGPLRTTGYTF
13	TRBJ1-2	NA	TRBV6-1	CASTPRGPYGYTF
14	TRBJ1-1	NA	TRBV28	CASSLWQINTEAFF
16	TRBJ2-3	NA	TRBV12-5	CASGFSRDGGTDTQYF
13	TRBJ1-1	NA	TRBV5-5	CASSQTIPTEAFF
15	TRBJ1-2	NA	TRBV7-9	CASSHNRGRGDGYTF
11	TRBJ2-1	NA	TRBV9	CASSFTGEQFF
17	TRBJ2-2	NA	TRBV27	CASSPGRGLTKTGELFF
16	TRBJ1-5	few	TRBV7-2	CASSSWDGTVNQPQHF
15	TRBJ1-2	many	TRBV7-6	CASSPTPLYNGGYTF
16	TRBJ2-5	NA	TRBV15	CATSTPGTGDGETQYF
14	TRBJ2-7	few	TRBV6-1	CASRGTGISYEQYF
15	TRBJ1-6	few	TRBV4-1	CASSPLSGPNSPLHF
16	TRBJ1-4	NA	TRBV7-3	CASSLFGPATNEKLFF
14	TRBJ1-1	many	TRBV7-6	CASSQGGMNTEAFF
16	TRBJ2-6	NA	TRBV15	CATSRGHLSGANVLTF
15	TRBJ1-5	many	TRBV20-1	CSARTGLYSNQPQHF